This T cell receptor (beta chain) came from a study of blood T cells in healthy people across ages (dated by TCRdb to between 2015 and 2017). About the investigation overall: In model experiments, template switching captured roughly one uniquely barcoded TCR beta cDNA molecule for every two T cells. To avoid experimental bias, donors of different ages were randomly spread across the sequencing lanes. Donors were grouped into four age groups: young (average roughly 15 years), middle-aged (over 35), aged (around 60) and long-lived (over 80). Using the same blood draw, the study looked at two additional independent replicas of 1 million unique cDNA reads for two donors, one aged 18 to 29 and the other aged 80 or older. Using deep sequencing normalized with unique cDNA molecular identifiers, the study measured how TCR beta repertoire diversity changes with age.

To note about this clonotype: There is no known antigen for this receptor. No quality values exist for individual bases; no much larger clone is one base distant.

The 40 or so donors, aged 6 to 90 years, were systemically healthy Caucasian individuals from Russia. Each donor gave 8 to 10 milliliters of peripheral blood, drawn into EDTA-treated Vacutainer tubes. Ficoll-Paque density-gradient centrifugation was used to isolate PBMCs, with at least 7 million per sample. Trizol reagent was used to extract total RNA from PBMCs, with at least 5.5 micrograms per sample. Naive CD45RAhigh/CD27high T cell percentages were measured by flow cytometry on a PBMC aliquot from every donor. Inclusive of the bounding cysteine and phenylalanine, the CDR3 is 14 residues long. Of all the DNA, just the CDR3 is kept, 42 bases in frame from base 1. V lost 1 base and J lost 10 bases, and the count of bases not matched to a germline gene is 5. The germline V gene specifies SGHTA as CDR1 and FQGNSA as CDR2. To prepare the library, 5' RACE was applied. These reads were obtained on an Illumina HiSeq 2500. A second PCR of roughly 6 to 11 cycles was run with a J-beta primer mix and a sample-barcoded 5' primer. Each TCR beta cDNA molecule received a unique molecular identifier from a template-switch 5' adaptor carrying 12 random nucleotides. Each sample yielded at least 3 million CDR3-containing paired-end reads. First-strand cDNA synthesis was performed from all RNA using the Mint cDNA synthesis kit, with priming by a TRBC-specific oligonucleotide. All cDNA was treated with uracil-DNA glycosylase and then went through a first 18-cycle PCR with the universal primers M1SS and BC2_uni_R. The original methods were these. For normalization, 1 million high-quality reads were randomly selected from each sample, with every read carrying a distinct molecular identifier. Reads with shared molecular identifiers were discarded instead of being binned into consensus sequences. MiTCR, with a Q25 quality threshold and the strictest error-elimination algorithm, was used for CDR3 identification, clonotype clustering and error correction. Lower-bound total TCR beta diversity was estimated with a nonparametric unseen species model using Euler transformation. TCRdb ran its own pipeline on the public reads, namely fastp trimming at Q25 and MiXCR clone calling, and kept in-frame beta chains. Entries that share a CDR3 protein sequence are merged under the most common genes and DNA. These V and J calls are TCRdb output, not the study's own analysis. In all, the sample holds some 880,000 distinct CDR3 sequences, and about 37% of those were seen once. Together, the top ten hold over 10% of the sample.

Study-wide findings and limitations: As age increased, observed TCR beta diversity per million T cells dropped in a roughly linear way, and a significant reduction was already evident by age roughly 36. There was a strong correlation between observed TCR beta diversity and the percentage of naive T cells measured by flow cytometry. Compared with the aged group, the long-lived group had more naive CD4+ T cells, fewer expanded clones and increased TCR diversity, a pattern suggesting age selection. Donor CMV infection status was unknown, potentially confounding age-related changes in expanded clonotypes. Conclusive comparison of naive and antigen-experienced compartments was prevented by the profiling of bulk unsorted PBMCs. Estimates of total diversity from one million sequenced T cells were regarded as lower bounds and underestimates.

The sequence is built from TRBV7-2 and TRBJ1-1; TRBD1 fits 11 bases in the junction. This clonotype was obtained from a young man in good health. Input material: blood. The DNA sequence follows: TGTGCCAGCAGCTTAGATTTAGGGACAGGGGGAGCTTTCTTT. Its protein reads: CASSLDLGTGGAFF.